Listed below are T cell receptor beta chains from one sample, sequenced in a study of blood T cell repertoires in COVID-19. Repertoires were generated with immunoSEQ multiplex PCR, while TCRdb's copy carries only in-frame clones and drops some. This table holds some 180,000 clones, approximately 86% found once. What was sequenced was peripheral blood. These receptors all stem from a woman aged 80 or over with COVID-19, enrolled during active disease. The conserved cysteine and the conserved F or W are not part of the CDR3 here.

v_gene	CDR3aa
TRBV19	ASSTHDRVPEAF
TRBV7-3	ASSPSGVSYNEQF
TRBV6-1	ASSESWGTLSYGYT
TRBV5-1	ASSPDRAQETQY
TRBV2	ATRGNEQY
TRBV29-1	SAPETGYYGYT
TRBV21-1	ASKGHLYNSPLH
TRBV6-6	ASSLGDRIIYGYT
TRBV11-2	ASSLDHGGEYPYEQY
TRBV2	ASSGPTSAVGYT
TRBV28	ASSFQGGSNQPQH
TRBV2	ATAPGQFYGYT
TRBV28	ASSFGQGNQPQH
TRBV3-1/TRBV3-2	ASSDQGATKNIQY
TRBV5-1	ASSLMGQGTGIPEAF